This T cell receptor beta chain was recorded in a study of cytomegalovirus exposure and HLA in healthy donors. This CDR3 spans 17 amino acids. Germline V gene sequence: CDR1 SGHTS, CDR2 YDEGEE. J lost 3 bases, V lost 1 base, and 8 bases had no gene match. Profiled with immunoSEQ multiplex PCR; TCRdb holds only in-frame clones, not every one. The repertoire holds more than 250,000 clones, with 87% as singletons. The chain couples TRBV5-8 to TRBJ1-5; 9 bases agree with TRBD1. The receptor was isolated from a woman in her twenties or thirties in good health and CMV-seropositive. Sequenced input: PBMCs. This chain's CDR3 is CASSLWGTGSDNQPQHF. As DNA, the CDR3 is TGTGCCAGCAGCTTGTGGGGGACAGGGAGTGACAATCAGCCCCAGCATTTT.